Sequencing of this TCR beta chain was carried out in a study of T cell changes during pregnancy in multiple sclerosis. This CDR3 contains 15 residues. Germline values: CDR1 PRHDT, CDR2 FYEKMQ (reference sequence). V lost 3 bases and J lost 5; bases outside the gene matches: 1. Repertoires were generated with immunoSEQ multiplex PCR, while TCRdb's copy carries only in-frame clones and drops some. The sample contains about 24,000 clones, 86% of which appear only once. The chain couples TRBV13 to TRBJ2-3, with TRBD2 identical over 14 bases. The material sequenced was CD8+ T cells from peripheral blood mononuclear cells, taken in the first trimester of pregnancy. This TCR came from a female donor in good health, enrolled as a control in a pregnancy study. CDR3 sequence (DNA): TGTGCCAGCAGCTTGGGACTAGCGGGGGTAGATACGCAGTATTTT. Amino acids: CASSLGLAGVDTQYF.